This paragraph reports one TCR beta chain. The CDR3 consists of 16 residues. V shed 7 bases and J 8 bases; nucleotides not matched to a gene: 17. The germline CDR1 and CDR2 sequences are MDHEN and SYDVKM. This sample stems from a study of blood T cell repertoires in COVID-19. Looking at the study overall: The United States, Italy and Spain provided the acute and convalescent COVID-19 samples.

In the authors' workflow: Reference gene primers were amplified, and this amplification served to estimate nucleated cell counts. Assay: immunoSEQ multiplex PCR; the TCRdb copy retains only in-frame clones and omits some. V and J calls and clone size are copied from that table; D and trimming were computed from the DNA. Of over 75,000 clones listed, around 90% were seen once; the top ten hold approximately 2.2%. The rearrangement links TRBV28 to TRBJ1-5; 7 bases fit TRBD1. Material: peripheral blood. The clonotype was recovered from a human donor with active COVID-19. The donor label of this sample is uncertain. CDR3 bases: TGTGCCAGCACCCTATCGTGGGCAGGGGGAGTGGAGCCCCAGCATTTT. Protein: CASTLSWAGGVEPQHF.